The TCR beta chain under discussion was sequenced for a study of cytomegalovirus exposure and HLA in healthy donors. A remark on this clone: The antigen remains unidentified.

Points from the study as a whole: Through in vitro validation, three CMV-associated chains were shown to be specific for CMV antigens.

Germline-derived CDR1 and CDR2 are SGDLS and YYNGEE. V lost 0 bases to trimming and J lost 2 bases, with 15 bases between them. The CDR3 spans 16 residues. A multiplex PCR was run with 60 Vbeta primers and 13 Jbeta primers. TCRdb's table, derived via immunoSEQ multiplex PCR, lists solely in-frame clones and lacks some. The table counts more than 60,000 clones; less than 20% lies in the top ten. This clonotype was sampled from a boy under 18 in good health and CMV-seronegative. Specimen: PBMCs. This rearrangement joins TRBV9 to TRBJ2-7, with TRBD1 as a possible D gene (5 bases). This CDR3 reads CASSVGGRKGAYEQYF. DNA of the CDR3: TGTGCCAGCAGCGTAGGGGGCCGAAAAGGAGCCTACGAGCAGTACTTC.